This T cell receptor beta chain was sequenced in a study of Tregs in tolerant kidney transplant recipients. General study points: Biological reproducibility was not directly addressed, but technical replication error appeared minimal.

CD4+CD25+CD127- Tregs, CD4+CD25- non-Tregs, CD4 and CD8 cells were sorted. This clone was seen only once. Its antigen is not identified. Using immunoSEQ multiplex PCR, the repertoire was profiled, and TCRdb retains in-frame clones only, with some absent. The data show more than 90,000 clones, around 94% seen once. Trimming shortened V by 5 bases and J by 7 bases, and 15 bases separated the two germline ends. CDR1 is SGHNT and CDR2 is YYREEE in the germline V gene (reference sequence). This CDR3 spans 14 amino acids. This receptor was identified in a human donor in good health. The specimen sequenced was CD4+ T cells from blood. This rearrangement joins TRBV5-4 to TRBJ1-4; D not certain. The CDR3, as DNA: TGTGCCAGCAGTGAAGACACTCGGGTTGAAAAACTGTTTTTT. Residues: CASSEDTRVEKLFF.